The rows below give T cell receptor beta chains drawn from one sample of a study of shared clonotypes between healthy human individuals. Produced via immunoSEQ multiplex PCR; TCRdb's table is partial and in-frame only. The table lists about 680,000 clones, around 90% of them singletons. Sequences were obtained from naive CD8+ T cells sorted from blood. Receptors were obtained from a man aged 25 to 40 in good health. Both conserved end residues are part of each CDR3. D genes are given only for firm matches. Size is stated for part of the rows, as once, few or many counts, or as a class when the clone is expanded.

size: NA
length: 11
D: NA
V: TRBV14
J: TRBJ2-7
DNA: TGTGCCAGCAGCCCCGGCTTAGAGCAGTACTTC
CDR3: CASSPGLEQYF

size: NA
length: 16
D: TRBD1
V: TRBV11-2
J: TRBJ2-5
DNA: TGTGCCAGCAGCTTAGATTCGCCGACAGGGGGAGAGACCCAGTACTTC
CDR3: CASSLDSPTGGETQYF

size: NA
length: 14
D: NA
V: TRBV4-3
J: TRBJ2-1
DNA: TGCGCCAGCAGCCACGACAGGCTTTACAATGAGCAGTTCTTC
CDR3: CASSHDRLYNEQFF

size: NA
length: 15
D: TRBD2
V: TRBV7-7
J: TRBJ2-5
DNA: TGTGCTAGCAGCTGGGGACTAGCGGGTCTAGAGACCCAGTACTTC
CDR3: CASSWGLAGLETQYF

size: NA
length: 12
D: NA
V: TRBV28
J: TRBJ2-7
DNA: TGTGCCAGCAGTTTAGCGGAACCTGAGCAGTACTTC
CDR3: CASSLAEPEQYF

size: NA
length: 14
D: NA
V: TRBV7-9
J: TRBJ2-7
DNA: TGTGCCAGCAGCTTAGGGGCTGGGTTGGACGAGCAGTACTTC
CDR3: CASSLGAGLDEQYF

size: NA
length: 11
D: NA
V: TRBV27
J: TRBJ1-2
DNA: TGTGCCAGCGGTTTCCTCTATGGCTACACCTTC
CDR3: CASGFLYGYTF

size: NA
length: 14
D: NA
V: TRBV5-4
J: TRBJ2-7
DNA: TGTGCCAGCAGCTCTGGGACTGCGCGAGGCGAGCAGTACTTC
CDR3: CASSSGTARGEQYF

size: NA
length: 17
D: NA
V: TRBV4-1
J: TRBJ2-1
DNA: TGCGCCAGCAGCCGAAACTCGGAGAGCCGCTCCTACAATGAGCAGTTCTTC
CDR3: CASSRNSESRSYNEQFF

size: once
length: 22
D: TRBD2
V: TRBV27
J: TRBJ2-2
DNA: TGTGCCAGCAGTTTTGTGGCACATCCCCTACTAGCGGGAGCGGACGACACCGGGGAGCTGTTTTTT
CDR3: CASSFVAHPLLAGADDTGELFF

size: NA
length: 15
D: NA
V: TRBV28
J: TRBJ1-4
DNA: TGTGCCAGCAGCGAAAAGGGGACCCGGCATGAAAAACTGTTTTTT
CDR3: CASSEKGTRHEKLFF

size: NA
length: 14
D: NA
V: TRBV4-1
J: TRBJ2-7
DNA: TGCGCCAGCAGCGATAACCGGTACTCCTACGAGCAGTACTTC
CDR3: CASSDNRYSYEQYF

size: NA
length: 17
D: NA
V: TRBV28
J: TRBJ2-2
DNA: TGTGCCACCAACTATGCTCCTGCTAGCTTAAACACCGGGGAGCTGTTTTTT
CDR3: CATNYAPASLNTGELFF

size: NA
length: 12
D: NA
V: TRBV2
J: TRBJ1-1
DNA: TGTGCCACCTTGGAGGGACGGGCTGAAGCTTTCTTT
CDR3: CATLEGRAEAFF

size: NA
length: 16
D: NA
V: TRBV7-9
J: TRBJ2-5
DNA: TGTGCCAGCAGCTTCTTTGCGGGTGGGTACCAAGAGACCCAGTACTTC
CDR3: CASSFFAGGYQETQYF

size: NA
length: 13
D: NA
V: TRBV7-2
J: TRBJ2-7
DNA: TGTGCCAGCAGCCCCTTCCCCAACTACGAGCAGTACTTC
CDR3: CASSPFPNYEQYF

size: NA
length: 15
D: NA
V: TRBV27
J: TRBJ1-1
DNA: TGTGCCAGCAATCCCCTAGGGGCAGATCACACTGAAGCTTTCTTT
CDR3: CASNPLGADHTEAFF

size: NA
length: 16
D: TRBD1
V: TRBV7-6
J: TRBJ1-2
DNA: TGTGCCAGCAGCCCGTACGTGGTTCAGGGGGCTGACGGCTACACCTTC
CDR3: CASSPYVVQGADGYTF

size: NA
length: 20
D: NA
V: TRBV13
J: TRBJ2-1
DNA: TGTGCCAGCAGCTTATCGAGGACCCGCCCGCAGAAGAGCTCCTACAATGAGCAGTTCTTC
CDR3: CASSLSRTRPQKSSYNEQFF

size: NA
length: 15
D: NA
V: TRBV7-9
J: TRBJ2-7
DNA: TGTGCCAGCAGCCCAGGGAGGCTAGACCCCTACGAGCAGTACTTC
CDR3: CASSPGRLDPYEQYF

size: once
length: 13
D: NA
V: TRBV11-2
J: TRBJ2-7
DNA: TGTGCCAGCAGCGCCGGGGCGAGTGGGGGGCAGTACTTC
CDR3: CASSAGASGGQYF

size: once
length: 16
D: TRBD1
V: TRBV28
J: TRBJ2-2
DNA: TGTGCCAGCAGTTTTCGGGACAGGGGAAATACCGGGGAGCTGTTTTTT
CDR3: CASSFRDRGNTGELFF

size: once
length: 13
D: TRBD1
V: TRBV28
J: TRBJ2-7
DNA: TGTGCCACCCTGGAACAGGGGGCCTACGAGCAGTACTTC
CDR3: CATLEQGAYEQYF

size: NA
length: 13
D: NA
V: TRBV28
J: TRBJ1-3
DNA: TGTGCCAGCAGTCCCCCCGAGGAAAACACCATATATTTT
CDR3: CASSPPEENTIYF

size: NA
length: 13
D: NA
V: TRBV27
J: TRBJ2-1
DNA: TGTGCCAGCAGTTCTCCTAGGGGGCGGGACCAGTTCTTC
CDR3: CASSSPRGRDQFF

size: NA
length: 16
D: NA
V: TRBV4-3
J: TRBJ1-1
DNA: TGCGCCAGCAGCCAAGTTAGGGGACAAGCGAACACTGAAGCTTTCTTT
CDR3: CASSQVRGQANTEAFF

size: few
length: 13
D: NA
V: TRBV6-6
J: TRBJ1-5
DNA: TGTGCCAGTGAGAGGGATAGCAATCAGCCCCAGCATTTT
CDR3: CASERDSNQPQHF

size: once
length: 15
D: TRBD2
V: TRBV29-1
J: TRBJ2-7
DNA: TGCAGCGTTACCCTTGCACTAGCGGAGACCTACGAGCAGTACTTC
CDR3: CSVTLALAETYEQYF

size: NA
length: 11
D: TRBD1
V: TRBV20-1
J: TRBJ2-3
DNA: TGCAGTGCTCAACAGGGGGTTACGCAGTATTTT
CDR3: CSAQQGVTQYF

size: NA
length: 16
D: TRBD1
V: TRBV7-8
J: TRBJ2-1
DNA: TGTGCCAGCAGCTCCCTCTCGGGACAGGGGTTAGGTGAGCAGTTCTTC
CDR3: CASSSLSGQGLGEQFF

size: NA
length: 13
D: NA
V: TRBV29-1
J: TRBJ1-4
DNA: TGCAGCGTTGGTGCAGGGGTCTATGAAAAACTGTTTTTT
CDR3: CSVGAGVYEKLFF

size: NA
length: 14
D: TRBD1
V: TRBV5-6
J: TRBJ2-1
DNA: TGTGCCAGCAAGGACAGGGGGGGCCACAATGAGCAGTTCTTC
CDR3: CASKDRGGHNEQFF

size: once
length: 14
D: NA
V: TRBV9
J: TRBJ2-2
DNA: TGTGCCAGAGAGGACAGAGAGAACACCGGGGAGCTGTTTTTT
CDR3: CAREDRENTGELFF

size: NA
length: 15
D: NA
V: TRBV27
J: TRBJ2-1
DNA: TGTGCCAGCAGTCCACGGGGCGGATCCTACAATGAGCAGTTCTTC
CDR3: CASSPRGGSYNEQFF

size: NA
length: 15
D: NA
V: TRBV27
J: TRBJ2-7
DNA: TGTGCCAGCAGTAGGGTGCGGGCAGCTTCCTACGAGCAGTACTTC
CDR3: CASSRVRAASYEQYF